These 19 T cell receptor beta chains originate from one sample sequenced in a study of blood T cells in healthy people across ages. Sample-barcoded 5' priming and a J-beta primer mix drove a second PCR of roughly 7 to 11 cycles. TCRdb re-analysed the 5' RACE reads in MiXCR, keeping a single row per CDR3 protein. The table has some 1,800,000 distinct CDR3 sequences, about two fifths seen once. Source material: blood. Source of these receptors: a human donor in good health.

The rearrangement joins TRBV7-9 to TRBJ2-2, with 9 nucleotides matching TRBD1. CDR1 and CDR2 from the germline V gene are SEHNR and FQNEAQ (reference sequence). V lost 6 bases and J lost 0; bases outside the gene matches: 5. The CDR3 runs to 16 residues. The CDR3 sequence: CASRRGTGTNTGELFF. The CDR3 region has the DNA TGTGCCAGCAGACGAGGGACAGGGACGAACACCGGGGAGCTGTTTTTT.

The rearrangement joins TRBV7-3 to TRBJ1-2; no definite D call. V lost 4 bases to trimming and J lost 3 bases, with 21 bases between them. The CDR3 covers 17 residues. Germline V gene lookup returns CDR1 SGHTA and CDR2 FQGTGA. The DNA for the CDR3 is TGTGCCAGCAGCTCGGGCCAGGCACCCCTTGGGGACTATGGCTACACCTTC. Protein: CASSSGQAPLGDYGYTF.

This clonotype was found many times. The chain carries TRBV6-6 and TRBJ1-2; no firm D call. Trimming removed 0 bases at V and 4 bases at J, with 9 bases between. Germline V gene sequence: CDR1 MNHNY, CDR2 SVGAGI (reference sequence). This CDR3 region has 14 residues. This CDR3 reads CASSYSTGGYGYTF. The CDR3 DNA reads TGTGCCAGCAGTTACTCGACGGGAGGCTATGGCTACACCTTC.

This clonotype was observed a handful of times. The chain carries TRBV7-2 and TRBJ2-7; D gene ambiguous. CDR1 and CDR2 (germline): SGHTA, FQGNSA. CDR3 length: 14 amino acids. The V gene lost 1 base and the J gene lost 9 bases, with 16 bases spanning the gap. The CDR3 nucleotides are TGTGCCAGCAGCTTAGGGTACACTCCTACGGGGCAGTACTTC. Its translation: CASSLGYTPTGQYF.

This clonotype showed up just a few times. CDR3 in DNA: TGTGCCACCGGTGGGGACAGCACCTACGAGCAGTACTTC. Translating gives CATGGDSTYEQYF. This chain connects TRBV24-1 to TRBJ2-7; 7 bases align to TRBD1. Trimming cost V 9 bases and J 2 bases; bases outside gene matches: 6. The V gene's germline CDR1 is KGHDR and CDR2 SFDVKD. The CDR3 loop spans 13 amino acids.

The CDR3 DNA is TGTGCCAGCAGTTTTGGTACTAGCGGGGGTGAAGAGCAGTTCTTC. It yields the protein CASSFGTSGGEEQFF. The chain recombines TRBV27 with TRBJ2-1, with 11 bases matching TRBD2. Germline V gene sequence: CDR1 MNHEY, CDR2 SMNVEV (reference sequence). The CDR3 has 15 residues. Trimming at V came to 3 bases and at J to 10 bases, leaving 8 bases not matched to a gene.

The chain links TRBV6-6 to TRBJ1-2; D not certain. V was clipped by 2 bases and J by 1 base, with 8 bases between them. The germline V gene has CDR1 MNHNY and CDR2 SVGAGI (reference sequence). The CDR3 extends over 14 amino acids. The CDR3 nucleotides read TGTGCCAGCAGTTACGCGGCGGTTAACTATGGCTACACCTTC. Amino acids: CASSYAAVNYGYTF.

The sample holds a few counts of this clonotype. The CDR3, as DNA: TGCGCCAGCAGCTTGCTGAGCGGGGGGACCGGGGTAGAGACCCAGTACTTC. Residues: CASSLLSGGTGVETQYF. The chain is built from TRBV5-1 and TRBJ2-5, with TRBD2 matching 9 bases. The CDR3 totals 17 residues. V shed 1 base, J shed 4 bases, and the junction held 11 bases outside the gene matches. Germline CDR1 is SGHRS and CDR2 is YFSETQ.

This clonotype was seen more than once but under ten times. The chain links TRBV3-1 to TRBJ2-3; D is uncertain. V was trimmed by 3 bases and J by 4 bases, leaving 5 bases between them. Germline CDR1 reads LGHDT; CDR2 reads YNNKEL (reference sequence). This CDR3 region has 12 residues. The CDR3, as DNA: TGTGCCAGCAGCCAGGCGTCAGATACGCAGTATTTT. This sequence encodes CASSQASDTQYF.

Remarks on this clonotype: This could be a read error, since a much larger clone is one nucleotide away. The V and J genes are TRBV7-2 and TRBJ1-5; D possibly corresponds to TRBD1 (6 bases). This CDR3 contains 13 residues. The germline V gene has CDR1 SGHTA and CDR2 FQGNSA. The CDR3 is CVSRGHANQPQHF. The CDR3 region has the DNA TGTGTCAGCAGGGGACACGCCAATCAGCCCCAGCATTTT.

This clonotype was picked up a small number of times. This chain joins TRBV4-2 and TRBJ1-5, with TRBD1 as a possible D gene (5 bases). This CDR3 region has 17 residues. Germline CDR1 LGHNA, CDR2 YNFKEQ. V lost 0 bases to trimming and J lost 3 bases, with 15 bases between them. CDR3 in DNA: TGTGCCAGCAGCCAAGATGCGGTCGGGGGTTACAATCAGCCCCAGCATTTT. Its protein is CASSQDAVGGYNQPQHF.

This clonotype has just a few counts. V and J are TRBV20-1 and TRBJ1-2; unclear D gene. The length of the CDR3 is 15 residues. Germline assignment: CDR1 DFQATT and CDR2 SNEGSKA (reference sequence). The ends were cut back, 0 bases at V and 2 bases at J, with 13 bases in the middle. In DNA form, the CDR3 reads TGCAGTGCTAGAGACCCGAGGAGAGAGAACTATGGCTACACCTTC. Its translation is CSARDPRRENYGYTF.

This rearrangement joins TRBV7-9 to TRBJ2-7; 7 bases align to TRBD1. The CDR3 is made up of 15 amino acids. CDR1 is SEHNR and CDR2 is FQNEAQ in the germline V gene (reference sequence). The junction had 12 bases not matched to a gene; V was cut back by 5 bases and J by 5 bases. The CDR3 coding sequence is TGTGCCAGCAGCCCCGACAGGGTCCGGGCGGACGAGCAGTACTTC. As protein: CASSPDRVRADEQYF.

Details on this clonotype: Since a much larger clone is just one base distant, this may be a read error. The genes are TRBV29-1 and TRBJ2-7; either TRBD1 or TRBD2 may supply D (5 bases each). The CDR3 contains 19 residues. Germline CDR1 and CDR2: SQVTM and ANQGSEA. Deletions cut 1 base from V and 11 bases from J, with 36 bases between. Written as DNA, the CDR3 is TGCAGCGTTGAAGGACGAGATAGGCAGGGACGTGTAACCATTGAGACCAAGTACTTC. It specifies CSVEGRDRQGRVTIETKYF.

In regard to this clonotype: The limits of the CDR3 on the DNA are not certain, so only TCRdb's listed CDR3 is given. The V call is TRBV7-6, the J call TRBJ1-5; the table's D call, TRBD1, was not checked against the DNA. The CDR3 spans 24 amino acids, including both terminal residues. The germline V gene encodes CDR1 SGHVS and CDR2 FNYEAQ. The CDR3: CASSRAANYEQYFGAGTGNQPQHF.

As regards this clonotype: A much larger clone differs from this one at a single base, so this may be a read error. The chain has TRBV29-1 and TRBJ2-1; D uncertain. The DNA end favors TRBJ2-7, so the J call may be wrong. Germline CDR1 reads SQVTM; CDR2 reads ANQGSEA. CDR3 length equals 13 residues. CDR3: CSVEDQNSYEQYV. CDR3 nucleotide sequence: TGCAGCGTTGAAGATCAGAATTCCTACGAGCAGTACGTC.

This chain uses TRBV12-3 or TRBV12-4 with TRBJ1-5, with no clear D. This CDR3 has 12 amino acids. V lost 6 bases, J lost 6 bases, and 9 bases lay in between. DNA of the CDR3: TGTGCCAGCAGACCACAATCTCAGCCCCAGCATTTT. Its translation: CASRPQSQPQHF.

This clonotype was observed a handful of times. CDR3 sequence reads: CASSNPGERRGNEQFF. CDR3 sequence (DNA): TGTGCCAGCAGTAACCCCGGGGAACGGAGGGGCAATGAGCAGTTCTTC. This chain uses TRBV6-2 or TRBV6-3 with TRBJ2-1; tentatively, D is TRBD2 (6 bases). The length of the CDR3 is 16 residues. Germline assignment: CDR1 MNHEY and CDR2 SVGEGT. Trimming shortened V by 5 bases and J by 6 bases, and 20 bases separated the two germline ends.

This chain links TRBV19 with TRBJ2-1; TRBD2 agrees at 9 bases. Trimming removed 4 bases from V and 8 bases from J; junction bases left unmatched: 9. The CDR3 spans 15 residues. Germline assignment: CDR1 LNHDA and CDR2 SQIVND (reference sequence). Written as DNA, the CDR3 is TGTGCCAGTAGTAAAAGCGCGGGGGGGCCAGATGAGCAGTTCTTC. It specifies CASSKSAGGPDEQFF.